This passage covers 27 T cell receptor beta chains from one sample sequenced in a study of shared clonotypes between healthy human individuals. Method: immunoSEQ multiplex PCR; TCRdb's copy keeps in-frame clones and lacks some. The sample carries roughly 2.4 million clones, almost 96% recorded once. Source material: naive CD4+ T cells sorted from blood. Subset here: CD45RA+ positively selected. The receptors originated from a man between 18 and 35 years old in good health.

This chain connects TRBV18 to TRBJ2-3; no definite D call. There are 12 residues in the CDR3. The ends were cut back, 5 bases at V and 2 bases at J, with 5 bases in the middle. Germline V gene data show CDR1 as KGHSH and CDR2 as LQKENI. Here the CDR3 DNA reads TGTGCCAGCTCATCGACCACAGATACGCAGTATTTT. Protein product: CASSSTTDTQYF. Full variable domain (remainder filled in from reference TRBV18 and TRBJ2-3): NAGVMQNPRHLVRRRGQEARLRCSPMKGHSHVYWYRQLPEEGLKFMVYLQKENIIDESGMPKERFSAEFPKEGPSILRIQQVVRGDSAAYFCASSSTTDTQYFGPGTRLTVL.

The J gene is TRBJ1-6, the V gene TRBV10-3; D gene uncertain. With 5 bases removed from V and 10 bases from J, the gap between germline ends came to 9 bases. Germline lookup yields CDR1 ENHRY and CDR2 SYGVKD. The length of the CDR3 is 12 residues. DNA for the CDR3: TGTGCCATCAGTCACCTGAACTCACCCCTCCACTTT. Translated: CAISHLNSPLHF.

This rearrangement joins TRBV9 to TRBJ2-1, with 7 bases that match TRBD1. The ends lost 3 bases at V and 4 bases at J; junction bases unmatched: 7. The germline V gene has CDR1 SGDLS and CDR2 YYNGEE. The CDR3 is 15 residues long. CDR3 in DNA: TGTGCCAGCAGCGCCGCCGGGACAGCTTACAATGAGCAGTTCTTC. Translating it yields CASSAAGTAYNEQFF.

The DNA of the CDR3 is TGTGCCTGGAGTGTAGTCTACAGGGCTGGAAACACCATATATTTT. This codes for CAWSVVYRAGNTIYF. The V call is TRBV30, the J call TRBJ1-3; maybe TRBD1 (6 bases). Trimming left V 0 bases short and J 2 bases short, with 11 bases between. The germline V gene encodes CDR1 GTSNPN and CDR2 SVGIG (reference sequence). There are 15 residues in the CDR3.

This clone was seen a single time. The V gene is TRBV27, the J gene TRBJ1-2, with TRBD1 matching 8 bases. After removal of 3 bases from V and 7 bases from J, the junction contained 10 bases not matched to a gene. The CDR3 is 15 amino acids. Germline assignment: CDR1 MNHEY and CDR2 SMNVEV (reference sequence). In nucleotides, the CDR3 is TGTGCCAGCAGTTTCCAGGGGGCGCGGCCTGGTGGCTACACCTTC. It yields the protein CASSFQGARPGGYTF.

The chain links TRBV4-1 to TRBJ2-5, with 9 bases matching TRBD2. The CDR3 consists of 15 residues. Germline values: CDR1 MGHRA, CDR2 YSYEKL. Trimming took 4 bases from V and 5 from J; bases not matched to a gene: 8. The CDR3 region has the DNA TGCGCCAGCAGCCGCCCAGGGACTAGCAGGGAGACCCAGTACTTC. The encoded protein is CASSRPGTSRETQYF.

CDR3 sequence: CASSLLGSGGKNEQFF. CDR3 coding DNA: TGTGCCAGCAGCTTACTCGGTTCGGGGGGCAAGAATGAGCAGTTCTTC. The rearrangement joins TRBV11-3 to TRBJ2-1; D is possibly TRBD2 (7 bases). The CDR3 has 16 amino acids. From germline, CDR1 is SGHNT and CDR2 YENEEA. Trimming removed 2 bases from V and 7 bases from J, with 18 bases in between.

V usage is TRBV29-1 and J usage is TRBJ1-4; D gene unclear. The germline V gene has CDR1 SQVTM and CDR2 ANQGSEA. Trimming left V 7 bases short and J 3 bases short, with 12 bases between. There are 13 residues in the CDR3. The CDR3 loop is CSAVRSSNEKLFF. The CDR3 DNA reads TGCAGCGCAGTCCGAAGTTCTAATGAAAAACTGTTTTTT.

About this clone: This same CDR3 is encoded by further DNA sequences in the sample. The J gene is TRBJ1-4, the V gene TRBV10-3; possibly TRBD1 for D (6 bases). Germline CDR1 and CDR2: ENHRY and SYGVKD. V was clipped by 6 bases and J by 4 bases, with 9 bases between them. This CDR3 has 13 amino acids. CDR3 sequence: CAISGQINEKLFF. CDR3 coding DNA: TGTGCCATCAGCGGACAGATTAATGAAAAACTGTTTTTT.

CDR3 in amino acids: CASSLLSSGINEQFF. For the CDR3, the DNA is TGTGCCAGCAGTTTACTCTCTAGCGGGATCAATGAGCAGTTCTTC. The rearrangement joins TRBV27 to TRBJ2-1; 9 bases map to TRBD2. This CDR3 region has 15 residues. CDR1 is MNHEY, CDR2 SMNVEV, per germline (reference sequence). The V and J ends lost 2 bases and 6 bases, in that order; junction bases with no gene match: 5.

This chain uses TRBV7-2 with TRBJ1-2; no definite D call. The germline V gene encodes CDR1 SGHTA and CDR2 FQGNSA. Trimming stripped 7 bases from V and 4 bases from J, with 19 bases between. This CDR3 has 15 amino acids. This chain's CDR3 is CASMPTYQVAYGYTF. Here the CDR3 DNA reads TGTGCCAGCATGCCTACCTATCAGGTCGCCTATGGCTACACCTTC.

This chain connects TRBV30 to TRBJ1-2; D ambiguous. There are 15 residues in the CDR3. Trimming cost V 3 bases and J 1 base, with 15 bases left between them. Germline V gene data show CDR1 as GTSNPN and CDR2 as SVGIG (reference sequence). This CDR3 is CAWSLGQALNYGYTF. The CDR3 nucleotides read TGTGCCTGGAGCTTAGGGCAGGCCCTTAACTATGGCTACACCTTC.

The chain has TRBV6-5 and TRBJ1-5; TRBD1 is a possible D gene (5 bases). This CDR3 comprises 15 residues. Trimming removed 6 bases from V and 4 bases from J, with 16 bases in between. Germline V gene lookup returns CDR1 MNHEY and CDR2 SVGAGI. This CDR3 reads CASRHETVPNQPQHF. For the CDR3, the DNA is TGTGCCAGCAGACACGAGACAGTACCAAATCAGCCCCAGCATTTT.

This chain joins TRBV11-2 and TRBJ2-2; D may correspond to TRBD1 or TRBD2 (5 bases each). Trimming removed 3 bases at V and 6 bases at J, with 20 bases between. Germline assignment: CDR1 SGHAT and CDR2 FQNNGV. This CDR3 comprises 17 residues. This chain's CDR3 is CASSLTLRDPSAGELFF. The CDR3 nucleotides are TGTGCCAGCAGCTTGACTCTCCGGGACCCATCCGCCGGGGAGCTGTTTTTT.

Note on this clone: At the DNA level, this CDR3 is encoded by other sequences in the same sample as well. The rearrangement joins TRBV5-1 to TRBJ2-2, with D tentatively TRBD2 (5 bases). V was shortened by 3 bases and J by 0 bases, with 12 bases between the two germline ends. The CDR3 totals 16 residues. The germline V gene has CDR1 SGHRS and CDR2 YFSETQ. The CDR3 loop is CASSSGGGPNTGELFF. The CDR3 bases are TGCGCCAGCAGCTCCGGAGGAGGACCGAACACCGGGGAGCTGTTTTTT.

With respect to this clone: Other DNA sequences from this sample encode an identical CDR3 as well. This chain joins TRBV5-1 and TRBJ2-1; 8 positions match TRBD1. This CDR3 is 15 amino acids long. V dropped 0 bases and J dropped 4; count of bases not matched to a gene: 3. Germline CDR1 SGHRS, CDR2 YFSETQ. Here the CDR3 DNA reads TGCGCCAGCAGCTTGGAGGGACAGGCATACAATGAGCAGTTCTTC. Amino acid sequence: CASSLEGQAYNEQFF.

The chain employs TRBV5-8 and TRBJ2-2, with D possibly being TRBD1 (6 bases). The V end lost 1 base, the J end lost 4 bases, and 11 bases lay between the germline ends. CDR3 length: 15 residues. The germline CDR1 and CDR2 sequences are SGHTS and YDEGEE. The CDR3 DNA is TGTGCCAGCAGCTTGTTTACAGGGCCCACCGGGGAGCTGTTTTTT. Translating gives CASSLFTGPTGELFF.

This clone showed up just once. V usage is TRBV5-1 and J usage is TRBJ2-7, with D tentatively TRBD1 (6 bases). Looked up from germline, CDR1 is SGHRS and CDR2 is YFSETQ. V shed 3 bases and J shed 2 bases, with 12 bases lying between them. This CDR3 contains 14 residues. DNA of the CDR3: TGCGCCAGCAGCTCGGGACATTTAACCTACGAGCAGTACTTC. This codes for CASSSGHLTYEQYF.

The chain employs TRBV4-1 and TRBJ2-5; D may be TRBD1 (5 bases). Germline CDR1 reads MGHRA; CDR2 reads YSYEKL. CDR3 length: 16 residues. Trimming took off 1 base at V and 3 bases at J, with 15 bases between the two ends. The CDR3 here is CASSQVGQVSEETQYF. Here the CDR3 DNA reads TGCGCCAGCAGCCAAGTTGGACAAGTGTCCGAAGAGACCCAGTACTTC.

The chain joins TRBV5-5 to TRBJ2-7, with a tentative D call TRBD1 (6 bases). Looked up from germline, CDR1 is SGHKS and CDR2 is YYEKEE (reference sequence). This CDR3 has 13 amino acids. V dropped 3 bases and J dropped 5 bases, with 12 bases sitting between them. CDR3 amino acids: CASSWGPMDEQYF. CDR3 sequence (DNA): TGTGCCAGCAGCTGGGGGCCGATGGACGAGCAGTACTTC.

With regard to this clone: Other DNA sequences in this specimen translate into the identical CDR3. J is TRBJ1-1 and V is TRBV19; D gene unclear. Trimming took 1 base from V and 4 from J, leaving 7 bases between them. This CDR3 spans 13 amino acids. CDR1 is LNHDA and CDR2 is SQIVND in the germline V gene (reference sequence). The CDR3 DNA reads TGTGCCAGTAGTATAGGAGGGATCACTGAAGCTTTCTTT. The encoded protein is CASSIGGITEAFF.

The chain employs TRBV11-2 and TRBJ2-5; 7 positions agree with TRBD1. The V gene end was trimmed by 7 bases and the J gene end by 1 base; junction bases not matched to a gene: 12. Germline CDR1 and CDR2: SGHAT and FQNNGV. CDR3 length: 16 residues. The CDR3 DNA reads as TGTGCCAGCATCAACACCGGGACAGCATTCCAAGAGACCCAGTACTTC. This translates into CASINTGTAFQETQYF.

The chain is built from TRBV18 and TRBJ1-1, with D perhaps matching TRBD1 (6 bases). CDR1 and CDR2 from the germline V gene are KGHSH and LQKENI. The V end lost 4 bases, the J end lost 6 bases, and 9 bases lay between the germline ends. The CDR3 has 12 residues. The CDR3 sequence: CASSQQGAEAFF. CDR3 sequence (DNA): TGTGCCAGCTCACAACAGGGAGCTGAAGCTTTCTTT.

The rearrangement joins TRBV9 to TRBJ2-3; the match to TRBD2 covers 8 bases. Unmatched junction bases numbered 13, after V lost 4 bases and J lost 0 bases. CDR3 length: 18 amino acids. Looked up from germline, CDR1 is SGDLS and CDR2 is YYNGEE. The CDR3 loop reads CASSPRSGSSTSTDTQYF. The CDR3 DNA reads TGTGCCAGCAGCCCCCGCAGCGGGAGCTCCACTAGCACAGATACGCAGTATTTT.

This sequence joins TRBV29-1 and TRBJ2-5; D may be TRBD1 (6 bases). Germline V gene sequence: CDR1 SQVTM, CDR2 ANQGSEA. Trimming cost V 8 bases and J 2 bases, with 15 bases left between them. The CDR3 covers 13 residues. CDR3 DNA sequence: TGCAGCTCGTCGGGACACCCTCAAGAGACCCAGTACTTC. Translated, it gives CSSSGHPQETQYF.

The genes are TRBV5-4 and TRBJ1-4; D perhaps matches TRBD1 (5 bases). The length of the CDR3 is 13 residues. Germline CDR1 reads SGHNT; CDR2 reads YYREEE (reference sequence). With 2 bases removed from V and 6 bases from J, the gap between germline ends came to 8 bases. Written as DNA, the CDR3 is TGTGCCAGCAGCTTCGGGGGGGATGAAAAACTGTTTTTT. Translated: CASSFGGDEKLFF. Filled out from reference TRBV5-4 and TRBJ1-4, the complete variable domain reads ETGVTQSPTHLIKTRGQQVTLRCSSQSGHNTVSWYQQALGQGPQFIFQYYREEENGRGNFPPRFSGLQFPNYSSELNVNALELDDSALYLCASSFGGDEKLFFGSGTQLSVL.

Points on this clone: The sample carries other DNA sequences with the same CDR3. The genes are TRBV30 and TRBJ2-4; D possibly corresponds to TRBD2 (7 bases). Per germline, CDR1 GTSNPN and CDR2 SVGIG (reference sequence). V lost 0 bases to trimming and J lost 7 bases, with 16 bases between them. The CDR3 loop spans 15 amino acids. The CDR3 protein is CAWSVRRGGGNIQYF. The CDR3 DNA reads TGTGCCTGGAGTGTACGTAGGGGGGGCGGCAACATTCAGTACTTC.